This is a list of T cell receptor beta chains from one sample in a study of immune evolution from preneoplasia to lung adenocarcinoma. Clones were sequenced by immunoSEQ multiplex PCR, and TCRdb holds only the in-frame ones, with some missing. The repertoire includes approximately 7,200 clones, around three quarters of them detected once, and about 5.9% sits in the top ten. Input material: FFPE lung adenocarcinoma in situ tissue. Receptors originate from a person between 60 and 79 years old with lung adenocarcinoma. CDR3s include the opening cysteine and the closing phenylalanine or tryptophan. D genes are given only for firm matches. Clone sizes are given selectively: once, few, many, or a class where the clone is expanded.

clone_size j_call v_call d_call cdr3_nt cdr3_aa
- TRBJ1-1 TRBV14 - TGTGCCAGCAGCCAAGCACCCTTGAACACTGAAGCTTTCTTT CASSQAPLNTEAFF
- TRBJ2-3 TRBV4-2 - TGTGCCAGCAGCCAACTAGCTTCGGGCACAGATACGCAGTATTTT CASSQLASGTDTQYF
- TRBJ1-5 TRBV11-2 - TGTGCCAGCAGCTTAGAGGGGCCCGGTCAGCCCCAGCATTTT CASSLEGPGQPQHF
few TRBJ1-6 TRBV30 - TGTGCCCAGAGGCGGGGCTATTCACCCCTCCACTTT CAQRRGYSPLHF
- TRBJ2-1 TRBV27 - TGTGCCAGCGGGGACTACAATGAGCAGTTCTTC CASGDYNEQFF
- TRBJ1-2 TRBV5-6 - TGTGCCAGCAGCTTGCGGGAGACTCTTGGGTATGGCTACACCTTC CASSLRETLGYGYTF
- TRBJ2-7 TRBV7-5 - TGTGCCAGCAGCTCAGGCGCGGGGACAGGGAACTACGAGCAGTACTTC CASSSGAGTGNYEQYF
- TRBJ2-2 TRBV6-1 - TGTGCCAGCAGTGAAGCGTGGGTCGCGAACACCGGGGAGCTGTTTTTT CASSEAWVANTGELFF
- TRBJ1-1 TRBV10-1 - TGCGCCAGCAGTGTTGGGTTGGACACTGAAGCTTTCTTT CASSVGLDTEAFF
- TRBJ1-6 TRBV19 - TGTGCCAGTAGATCCCCCTTTTTTAATTCACCCCTCCACTTT CASRSPFFNSPLHF
- TRBJ1-4 TRBV4-2 - TGTGCCAGCAGCCAAGGGTACGCAACTAATGAAAAACTGTTTTTT CASSQGYATNEKLFF
- TRBJ1-1 TRBV7-3 - TGTGCCAGCAGCTTAATGCGGGGAGGGAACACTGAAGCTTTCTTT CASSLMRGGNTEAFF
once TRBJ2-1 TRBV29-1 - TGCAGCGTTGATACCCGGGCCCCGCTGACCAATGAGCAGTTCTTC CSVDTRAPLTNEQFF
- TRBJ1-4 TRBV27 - TGTGCCAGCAGCCCGGCAACTAATGAAAAACTGTTTTTT CASSPATNEKLFF
few TRBJ1-1 TRBV11-2 - TGTGCCAGCAGCTTAGGGCAGGCCACTGAAGCTTTCTTT CASSLGQATEAFF
- TRBJ2-1 TRBV27 - TGTGCCAGCAGTTTCCCTCCATGGACATCCCAGTTCTTC CASSFPPWTSQFF
- TRBJ2-5 TRBV15 TRBD2 TGTGCCACCAGCAGAGACTCCGGTAGCGGGAGCTACCAAGAGACCCAGTACTTC CATSRDSGSGSYQETQYF
few TRBJ2-5 TRBV4-2 - TGTGCCAGCAGCCAAGTTGGGTGGGAGACCCAGTACTTC CASSQVGWETQYF
few TRBJ1-2 TRBV29-1 - TGCAGCGTCTGGACAAGATTCTTTGGCTACACCTTC CSVWTRFFGYTF
- TRBJ1-1 TRBV7-9 - TGTGCCAGCAGGCCACAGGGTGTAGGTGAAGCTTTCTTT CASRPQGVGEAFF
once TRBJ2-2 TRBV5-1 - TGCGCCAGCAGACAGGAGACGAACACCGGGGAGCTGTTTTTT CASRQETNTGELFF
- TRBJ1-5 TRBV10-2 - TGCGCCAGCAGTGATCCTAGTTCCAATCAGCCCCAGCATTTT CASSDPSSNQPQHF
- TRBJ1-1 TRBV30 TRBD1 TGTGCCTGGAACAGGGGGTACACTGAAGCTTTCTTT CAWNRGYTEAFF
few TRBJ1-5 TRBV28 - TGTGCCAGCAGCAAAACAGGGTTTCAGCCCCAGCATTTT CASSKTGFQPQHF
- TRBJ1-4 TRBV5-1 - TGCGCCAGCAGCCCCAGGCCAACTAATGAAAAACTGTTTTTT CASSPRPTNEKLFF
- TRBJ1-5 TRBV5-6 - TGTGCCAGCAGCCAGACCACGGATAATAGCAATCAGCCCCAGCATTTT CASSQTTDNSNQPQHF
few TRBJ2-2 TRBV7-9 TRBD1 TGTGCCAGCGAGGACAGGGGGAGCACCGGGGAGCTGTTTTTT CASEDRGSTGELFF
- TRBJ1-6 TRBV5-6 - TGTGCCAGCAGCTTTCAGGGATGGTCACCCCTCCACTTT CASSFQGWSPLHF
- TRBJ2-1 TRBV5-4 TRBD2 TGTGCCAGCAGCTTGTTAGCGGGGGGGCCGCTTGAGCAGTTCTTC CASSLLAGGPLEQFF
- TRBJ2-2 TRBV7-2 - TGTGCCAGCAGCTTACTTGGCGGGGCCACCGGGGAGCTGTTTTTT CASSLLGGATGELFF
- TRBJ1-5 TRBV2 TRBD1 TGTGCCAGCGCAAGCGGGACAGGAATTAATCAGCCCCAGCATTTT CASASGTGINQPQHF
- TRBJ1-3 TRBV25-1 - TGTGCCAGCAGTCCACAGGGATCTGGAAACACCATATATTTT CASSPQGSGNTIYF
- TRBJ2-2 TRBV28 - TGTGCCAGCAGTTTGGGGGCCTCGCGCGCCGGGGAGCTGTTTTTT CASSLGASRAGELFF
once TRBJ1-1 TRBV28 - TGTGCCAGCAGTTTACTCGCAGAACCAAGTGGGGCTTTCTTT CASSLLAEPSGAFF
few TRBJ2-7 TRBV30 TRBD1 TGTACAGGACAGGGAAAAACCTACGAGCAGTACTTC CTGQGKTYEQYF
few TRBJ2-7 TRBV7-6 - TGTGCCAGCAGCTTATCTGGTGATTCCTTCTACGAGCAGTACTTC CASSLSGDSFYEQYF
- TRBJ1-1 TRBV28 - TGTGCCAGCAGTTTATTTTATCGGGACGGGGACACTGAAGCTTTCTTT CASSLFYRDGDTEAFF
- TRBJ2-2 TRBV7-2 TRBD1 TGTGCCAGCAGCCTGACAGGGCACACCGGGGAGCTGTTTTTT CASSLTGHTGELFF
few TRBJ2-4 TRBV4-1 TRBD2 TGCGCCAGCAGCCATCCCAGGACTAGCAATGTAGCCAAAAACATTCAGTACTTC CASSHPRTSNVAKNIQYF
medium-sized TRBJ2-7 TRBV7-9 - TGTGCCAGCAGCCCTACCCGGACAGCCTCCTACGAGCAGTACTTC CASSPTRTASYEQYF
- TRBJ1-5 TRBV5-1 - TGCGCCAGCAGCTTAGCCCCGGGGGATCAGCCCCAGCATTTT CASSLAPGDQPQHF
- TRBJ1-1 TRBV11-3 - TGTGCCAGCAGCTTAGAAGCGAACACTGAAGCTTTCTTT CASSLEANTEAFF
few TRBJ2-6 TRBV23-1 TRBD1 TGCGCCAGCAATGCACGGACAGGGATGAGCTCTGGGGCCAACGTCCTGACTTTC CASNARTGMSSGANVLTF
once TRBJ2-3 TRBV7-9 - TGTGCCAGCGACGGGGGACATCCAGATACGCAGTATTTT CASDGGHPDTQYF
- TRBJ2-2 TRBV5-1 - TGCGCCAGCAGCTTGCTTAGGGACGGGGAGCTGTTTTTT CASSLLRDGELFF